This entry lists 22 T cell receptor beta chains sequenced from one sample in a study of technical replicates of blood from several donors. Profiling relied on immunoSEQ multiplex PCR, and the TCRdb table lists in-frame clones only, not all of them. The data show tens of thousands of clones, approximately 86% seen once. Sequencing was carried out using PBMCs. These receptors all stem from a human donor in good health. Some clones in this sample may be carry-over from other donors' samples.

The V call is TRBV7-3, the J call TRBJ2-7; possible D gene TRBD2, 5 bases. Trimming took 1 base from V and 4 from J, leaving 14 bases between them. CDR3 length: 15 amino acids. Per the germline V gene, CDR1 is SGHTA and CDR2 is FQGTGA. CDR3 bases: TGTGCCAGCAGCTTAAACGGGGTAGGGCCTTACGAGCAGTACTTC. This gives the protein CASSLNGVGPYEQYF.

The chain has TRBV27 and TRBJ2-1, with D perhaps TRBD1 (5 bases). Trimming removed 6 bases from V and 2 bases from J, with 11 bases in between. The CDR3 is 14 residues long. The germline V gene has CDR1 MNHEY and CDR2 SMNVEV (reference sequence). CDR3 residues: CASSSGYTYNEQFF. In nucleotides, the CDR3 is TGTGCCAGCAGCTCAGGGTACACCTACAATGAGCAGTTCTTC.

The chain combines TRBV25-1 with TRBJ2-3, with TRBD2 as a possible D gene (5 bases). Trimming stripped 4 bases from V and 1 base from J, with 12 bases between. This CDR3 region has 15 residues. CDR1 and CDR2 (germline): MGHDK, SYGVNS. CDR3: CASSGRRRRTDTQYF. The CDR3 bases are TGTGCCAGCAGTGGCAGACGGAGGCGCACAGATACGCAGTATTTT.

Regarding this clone: Different DNA sequences within this sample yield the same CDR3. V is TRBV7-9 and J is TRBJ2-5; D possibly corresponds to TRBD1 (5 bases). The germline V gene has CDR1 SEHNR and CDR2 FQNEAQ (reference sequence). V lost 0 bases and J lost 2, with 7 bases in between. The CDR3 is made up of 14 amino acids. Here the CDR3 reads CASSLATDQETQYF. CDR3 coding DNA: TGTGCCAGCAGCTTAGCGACAGATCAAGAGACCCAGTACTTC. The variable domain in full, with the rest retrieved from reference TRBV7-9 and TRBJ2-5, is DTGVSQNPRHKITKRGQNVTFRCDPISEHNRLYWYRQTLGQGPEFLTYFQNEAQLEKSRLLSDRFSAERPKGSFSTLEIQRTEQGDSAMYLCASSLATDQETQYFGPGTRLLVL.

The gene calls are TRBV27 and TRBJ2-3; 11 bases map to TRBD2. The germline gives CDR1 MNHEY, CDR2 SMNVEV (reference sequence). Losses at the gene ends were 3 bases for V and 4 bases for J; bases not matched to a gene: 6. The CDR3 extends over 16 amino acids. The CDR3 spells CASSFGLAGGSDTQYF. In DNA, the CDR3 is TGTGCCAGCAGTTTTGGGCTAGCGGGAGGATCAGATACGCAGTATTTT.

V and J are TRBV5-4 and TRBJ1-1; D is unresolved. Trimming left V 4 bases short and J 5 bases short, with 21 bases between. Germline V gene lookup returns CDR1 SGHNT and CDR2 YYREEE (reference sequence). The CDR3 has 16 amino acids. The CDR3 sequence: CASSRREGGSRTEAFF. In nucleotides, the CDR3 is TGTGCCAGCAGCCGGCGGGAGGGAGGCTCCAGGACTGAAGCTTTCTTT.

The CDR3 spells CASSSAAGLSTYEQYF. CDR3 sequence (DNA): TGTGCCAGCAGCTCGGCGGCAGGGTTGAGCACCTACGAGCAGTACTTC. J is TRBJ2-7 and V is TRBV7-2; weak D call: TRBD1 (5 bases). The V and J ends lost 4 bases and 2 bases respectively, with 18 bases between them. Germline assignment: CDR1 SGHTA and CDR2 FQGNSA. The CDR3 runs to 16 residues.

This clone occurred once. A junction boundary mismatches the germline segment, possibly from a read error. V is TRBV18 and J is TRBJ1-2; no firm D call. CDR1 KGHSH and CDR2 LQKENI come from the germline V gene. CDR3 length: 14 amino acids. CDR3 residues: CASSPQVAPLAFGF. In nucleotides, the CDR3 is TGTGCCAGCTCACCTCAGGTCGCGCCTCTGGCTTTTGGTTTC.

The J gene is TRBJ2-7, the V gene TRBV7-8; maybe TRBD2 (5 bases). CDR3 length: 15 amino acids. Germline lookup yields CDR1 SGHVS and CDR2 FQNEAQ. Trimming took off 7 bases at V and 1 base at J, with 17 bases between the two ends. Here the CDR3 DNA reads TGTGCCAGCACCCGAGGAGCGGTTAGGTCCTACGAGCAGTACTTC. This sequence encodes CASTRGAVRSYEQYF.

V usage is TRBV7-9 and J usage is TRBJ2-1; D perhaps matches TRBD2 (5 bases). Trimming pared 1 base from V and 3 bases from J, leaving 10 bases between. The CDR3 loop spans 15 amino acids. Germline V gene lookup returns CDR1 SEHNR and CDR2 FQNEAQ (reference sequence). The CDR3 sequence is CASSLGLTDYNEQFF. CDR3 DNA: TGTGCCAGCAGCTTAGGACTAACCGACTACAATGAGCAGTTCTTC.

The chain links TRBV19 to TRBJ2-7; 7 bases map to TRBD1. Trimming took 1 base from V and 0 from J; bases not matched to a gene: 3. CDR3 length equals 15 residues. The germline V gene encodes CDR1 LNHDA and CDR2 SQIVND (reference sequence). The CDR3 sequence: CASSIVGQASYEQYF. The CDR3 DNA follows: TGTGCCAGTAGTATAGTTGGACAGGCCTCCTACGAGCAGTACTTC.

The V and J genes are TRBV5-4 and TRBJ1-2; D ambiguous. This CDR3 has 13 residues. Germline-derived CDR1 and CDR2 are SGHNT and YYREEE (reference sequence). The V end was cut by 0 bases, the J end by 8 bases, with 11 bases between. The CDR3 is CASSLASTGGYTF. Written as DNA, the CDR3 is TGTGCCAGCAGCTTGGCAAGTACCGGGGGCTACACCTTC.

CDR3 bases: TGTGCCAGCTCACCACGGGGGCACGGCGATGGCTACACCTTC. It translates to CASSPRGHGDGYTF. The V call is TRBV18, the J call TRBJ1-2; possibly TRBD1 for D (6 bases). Germline assignment: CDR1 KGHSH and CDR2 LQKENI. This CDR3 contains 14 residues. The V and J ends lost 1 base and 6 bases respectively, with 12 bases between them.

The V call is TRBV4-3, the J call TRBJ1-2; D might be TRBD1 (6 bases). The CDR3 has 16 amino acids. V lost 0 bases, J lost 4 bases, and 15 bases lay in between. Looked up from germline, CDR1 is LGHNA and CDR2 is YSLEER. DNA for the CDR3: TGCGCCAGCAGCCAAGATCTGATAACAGGGACCTATGGCTACACCTTC. This gives the protein CASSQDLITGTYGYTF.

This sequence joins TRBV7-2 and TRBJ1-6, with 8 bases aligning to TRBD1. Germline CDR1 reads SGHTA; CDR2 reads FQGNSA. The trim removed 5 bases at V and 10 bases at J, leaving 7 bases unmatched. The CDR3 has 14 amino acids. Here the CDR3 DNA reads TGTGCCAGCAGCCTGCAGGCAGGGGGCTCACCCCTCCACTTT. Amino acid sequence: CASSLQAGGSPLHF.

Only a few counts were recorded for this clone. This chain uses TRBV7-2 with TRBJ1-5, with D tentatively TRBD1 (5 bases). Germline CDR1 reads SGHTA; CDR2 reads FQGNSA. Trimming took 4 bases from V and 7 from J, leaving 11 bases between them. This CDR3 is built from 13 residues. The CDR3 reads CASSYKWGQPQHF. Here the CDR3 DNA reads TGTGCCAGCAGCTATAAGTGGGGCCAGCCCCAGCATTTT.

The V and J genes are TRBV29-1 and TRBJ2-3, with D unresolved. Per the germline V gene, CDR1 is SQVTM and CDR2 is ANQGSEA. The CDR3 is 13 residues long. V was clipped by 7 bases and J by 2 bases, with 13 bases between them. Written as DNA, the CDR3 is TGCAGCGCCGCCGAGGCTCCCACAGATACGCAGTATTTT. This sequence encodes CSAAEAPTDTQYF.

The rearrangement joins TRBV19 to TRBJ2-3, with 11 nucleotides matching TRBD2. J lost 2 bases, V lost 3 bases, and 4 bases had no gene match. The CDR3 is 16 residues long. The V gene's germline CDR1 is LNHDA and CDR2 SQIVND (reference sequence). CDR3 in amino acids: CASSMNSGGATDTQYF. CDR3 coding DNA: TGTGCCAGTAGTATGAATAGCGGGGGGGCCACAGATACGCAGTATTTT.

CDR3 amino acids: CASSLRGPAAGSNEQYF. CDR3 DNA sequence: TGTGCCAGCAGCTTGCGGGGGCCGGCGGCGGGAAGTAACGAGCAGTACTTC. The chain recombines TRBV7-2 with TRBJ2-7; weak D call: TRBD2 (7 bases). This CDR3 spans 17 amino acids. V lost 3 bases to trimming and J lost 5 bases, with 23 bases between them. In germline, CDR1 is SGHTA, CDR2 FQGNSA.

The chain joins TRBV7-8 to TRBJ2-3; D is uncertain. The germline V and J ends were trimmed by 7 bases and 3 bases, with 14 bases remaining between them. The CDR3 contains 14 residues. CDR1 is SGHVS, CDR2 FQNEAQ, per germline. The CDR3, as DNA: TGTGCCAGCACCGCGGCATCTGGGACAGATACGCAGTATTTT. As protein: CASTAASGTDTQYF.

This clone was seen more than once but under ten times. The gene calls are TRBV7-8 and TRBJ1-5; D gene ambiguous. The CDR3 is 15 residues long. CDR1 SGHVS and CDR2 FQNEAQ come from the germline V gene. Deletions cut 0 bases from V and 3 bases from J, with 9 bases between. This CDR3 reads CASSLAWQINQPQHF. The CDR3 region has the DNA TGTGCCAGCAGCTTAGCGTGGCAGATCAATCAGCCCCAGCATTTT.

The chain links TRBV6-6 to TRBJ2-1; D remains unclear. Germline V gene data show CDR1 as MNHNY and CDR2 as SVGAGI (reference sequence). There are 15 residues in the CDR3. Trimming took off 5 bases at V and 0 bases at J, with 11 bases between the two ends. The CDR3 bases are TGTGCCAGCAGTAGCTACAGTTCCTCCTACAATGAGCAGTTCTTC. This translates into CASSSYSSSYNEQFF.